Following are 30 T cell receptor beta chains from one sample sequenced in a study of blood T cells in healthy people across ages. It was with a sample-barcoded 5' primer and a J-beta primer mix that a second PCR of about 7 to 12 cycles was run. TCRdb re-derived calls from the 5' RACE reads in MiXCR, one entry per CDR3 protein. Of about 2 million distinct CDR3 sequences in the sample, around 50% were seen once. Sequencing used blood. These receptors came from a woman between 40 and 55 years old in good health.

This clonotype was counted only a few times. V gene TRBV7-9 combines with J gene TRBJ2-5; the D is unclear. The CDR3 consists of 14 residues. The V gene lost 2 bases and the J gene lost 4 bases, with 11 bases spanning the gap. Germline V gene lookup returns CDR1 SEHNR and CDR2 FQNEAQ (reference sequence). CDR3 sequence reads: CASSLKGLGETQYF. The CDR3 DNA reads as TGTGCCAGCAGCTTAAAGGGATTGGGAGAGACCCAGTACTTC.

This rearrangement joins TRBV3-1 to TRBJ1-2; 8 bases fit TRBD1. The germline V gene encodes CDR1 LGHDT and CDR2 YNNKEL (reference sequence). CDR3 size: 16 residues. V shed 3 bases and J 4 bases; nucleotides not matched to a gene: 10. CDR3 sequence: CASSHHLDRGSYGYTF. Written as DNA, the CDR3 is TGTGCCAGCAGCCATCATTTAGACAGGGGTAGCTATGGCTACACCTTC. The whole variable domain, remainder taken from reference TRBV3-1 and TRBJ1-2, is DTAVSQTPKYLVTQMGNDKSIKCEQNLGHDTMYWYKQDSKKFLKIMFSYNNKELIINETVPNRFSPKSPDKAHLNLHINSLELGDSAVYFCASSHHLDRGSYGYTFGSGTRLTVV.

This clonotype was picked up one time. The gene calls are TRBV29-1 and TRBJ2-3, with 9 nucleotides matching TRBD2. The CDR3 runs to 13 residues. V lost 2 bases to trimming and J lost 14 bases; unmatched junction nucleotides: 11. From germline, CDR1 is SQVTM and CDR2 ANQGSEA. The CDR3 loop reads CSVEISSGDKRYF. CDR3 sequence (DNA): TGCAGCGTTGAAATATCTAGCGGGGATAAGAGGTATTTT.

The CDR3 DNA follows: TGTGCCAGCAGAATAGACAGGGGGAAGACAGATACGCAGTATTTT. Amino acids: CASRIDRGKTDTQYF. The chain recombines TRBV7-2 with TRBJ2-3; TRBD1 aligns across 9 bases. The CDR3 contains 15 residues. The germline CDR1 and CDR2 sequences are SGHTA and FQGNSA. J was trimmed by 3 bases and V by 6 bases; bases with no gene match: 7.

The chain employs TRBV6-5 and TRBJ1-5; D is perhaps TRBD1 (5 bases). Germline values: CDR1 MNHEY, CDR2 SVGAGI. The CDR3 has 14 amino acids. V lost 2 bases, J lost 5 bases, and 10 bases lay in between. CDR3 in DNA: TGTGCCAGCAGTTACCGTGAGGGGTATCAGCCCCAGCATTTT. As protein: CASSYREGYQPQHF.

There are a few counts of this clonotype. The J gene is TRBJ1-6, the V gene TRBV7-2; D unresolved. The V end lost 5 bases, the J end lost 9 bases, and 17 bases lay between the germline ends. The CDR3 spans 15 residues. The germline V gene encodes CDR1 SGHTA and CDR2 FQGNSA. The CDR3 reads CASSERTLTPSPLHF. The DNA of the CDR3 is TGTGCCAGCAGCGAAAGGACTTTAACCCCTTCACCCCTCCACTTT.

V and J are TRBV9 and TRBJ2-6; a possible D gene is TRBD2 (5 bases). The CDR3 spans 15 residues. Germline V gene sequence: CDR1 SGDLS, CDR2 YYNGEE. Deletions cut 2 bases from V and 3 bases from J, with 9 bases between. The CDR3 region is CASSVGAGGANVLTF. In DNA form, the CDR3 reads TGTGCCAGCAGCGTGGGAGCAGGTGGGGCCAACGTCCTGACTTTC.

The CDR3 protein is CASSRYGTGMYEQFF. CDR3 sequence (DNA): TGTGCCAGCAGCCGGTATGGGACAGGGATGTATGAGCAGTTCTTC. This chain connects TRBV7-2 to TRBJ2-1, with TRBD1 matching 9 bases. Germline V gene lookup returns CDR1 SGHTA and CDR2 FQGNSA. The CDR3 extends over 15 amino acids. J lost 8 bases, V lost 5 bases, and 10 bases had no gene match. Variable domain in full (rest from reference TRBV7-2 and TRBJ2-1): GAGVSQSPSNKVTEKGKDVELRCDPISGHTALYWYRQSLGQGLEFLIYFQGNSAPDKSGLPSDRFSAERTGGSVSTLTIQRTQQEDSAVYLCASSRYGTGMYEQFFGPGTRLTVL.

V usage is TRBV20-1 and J usage is TRBJ2-4; a weak D match, TRBD2 (6 bases). V was clipped by 4 bases and J by 0 bases, with 16 bases between them. Germline V gene sequence: CDR1 DFQATT, CDR2 SNEGSKA (reference sequence). The length of the CDR3 is 16 residues. As DNA, the CDR3 is TGCAGTGCTATTCGGGAGAGCGGCGGAGCCAAAAACATTCAGTACTTC. Its translation is CSAIRESGGAKNIQYF.

J is TRBJ2-1 and V is TRBV20-1; D ambiguous. Trimming took off 3 bases at V and 9 bases at J, with 18 bases between the two ends. Germline loops: CDR1 DFQATT, CDR2 SNEGSKA (reference sequence). There are 14 residues in the CDR3. CDR3 protein: CSARTWRENSEQFF. The CDR3 bases are TGCAGTGCTAGGACGTGGCGCGAGAATAGTGAGCAGTTCTTC.

This chain connects TRBV7-2 to TRBJ2-1; D is unclear. The closer fit of TRBJ2-7 to the DNA end suggests the J call may be wrong. The CDR3 runs 15 residues. Looked up from germline, CDR1 is SGHTA and CDR2 is FQGNSA. The CDR3 bases are TGTGCCAGCAGCTTACTAGGAGTCTCCTACAATGAGCAGTACTTC. This translates into CASSLLGVSYNEQYF.

In its sample, this clonotype was seen many times. The CDR3 nucleotides read TGTGCCAGCAGTTCACAGGGGCGTCAGCCCCAGCATTTT. Translated, it gives CASSSQGRQPQHF. V usage is TRBV27 and J usage is TRBJ1-5; TRBD1 matches 7 bases. There are 13 residues in the CDR3. Unmatched junction bases numbered 3, after V lost 4 bases and J lost 6 bases. Germline loops: CDR1 MNHEY, CDR2 SMNVEV (reference sequence).

The chain employs TRBV20-1 and TRBJ2-4; weak D call: TRBD2 (6 bases). Germline loops: CDR1 DFQATT, CDR2 SNEGSKA (reference sequence). CDR3 length: 13 residues. Trimming shortened V by 6 bases and J by 3 bases, and 12 bases separated the two germline ends. This CDR3 is CSAPEGYKNIQYF. CDR3 in DNA: TGCAGTGCCCCGGAGGGTTACAAAAACATTCAGTACTTC.

About this clonotype: The junction departs from germline at one end; a sequencing error may be responsible. The J gene is TRBJ2-6, the V gene TRBV6-1, with D possibly TRBD1 on 5 matching bases. CDR1 is MNHNS and CDR2 is SASEGT in the germline V gene. The CDR3 is 19 residues long. The CDR3 DNA sequence: TGTGCCAGCAGAAGAAAAGGGGCAGGTCGAATCTCTGGGGCCAACGTCCCGACTTTC. Encoded protein: CASRRKGAGRISGANVPTF.

There are a few counts of this clonotype. This sequence joins TRBV6-6 and TRBJ1-1; TRBD1 is a possible D gene (6 bases). V dropped 4 bases and J dropped 4 bases, with 13 bases sitting between them. This CDR3 is 14 amino acids long. Germline assignment: CDR1 MNHNY and CDR2 SVGAGI (reference sequence). For the CDR3, the DNA is TGTGCCAGCAGTTTCTCCCAGGGGAGCACTGAAGCTTTCTTT. Its protein product is CASSFSQGSTEAFF.

The chain joins TRBV29-1 to TRBJ1-1; the match to TRBD1 covers 9 bases. From germline, CDR1 is SQVTM and CDR2 ANQGSEA. The trim removed 0 bases at V and 1 base at J, leaving 3 bases unmatched. The length of the CDR3 is 15 residues. The CDR3 loop is CSVEERGQGNTEAFF. The CDR3 nucleotides are TGCAGCGTTGAAGAGCGGGGACAGGGGAACACTGAAGCTTTCTTT.

This clonotype appeared a single time. The chain couples TRBV5-1 to TRBJ2-1; 7 nucleotides agree with TRBD1. After removal of 4 bases from V and 6 bases from J, the junction contained 10 bases not matched to a gene. The CDR3 runs to 15 residues. Germline-derived CDR1 and CDR2 are SGHRS and YFSETQ. CDR3 DNA: TGCGCCAGCAGCCCTTCCGGGACAGAATTCAATGAGCAGTTCTTC. Translating gives CASSPSGTEFNEQFF.

V is TRBV4-3 and J is TRBJ2-7; 7 bases fit TRBD1. J gave up 0 bases and V 4 bases, and 9 bases lay outside the gene matches. Germline CDR1 reads LGHNA; CDR2 reads YSLEER. The CDR3 runs 16 residues. This CDR3 is CASSRKDRDSSYEQYF. The CDR3, as DNA: TGCGCCAGCAGCCGAAAAGACCGGGACAGCTCCTACGAGCAGTACTTC.

This clonotype appeared many times. J is TRBJ2-5 and V is TRBV29-1; D uncertain. V shed 4 bases and J shed 4 bases, with 4 bases lying between them. CDR3 size: 10 residues. Germline loops: CDR1 SQVTM, CDR2 ANQGSEA. The CDR3 coding sequence is TGCAGCGTTGCCTTAGAGACCCAGTACTTC. Protein product: CSVALETQYF.

This clonotype was observed a handful of times. The chain employs TRBV28 and TRBJ2-1; 7 bases are shared with TRBD2. The CDR3 contains 15 residues. Germline lookup yields CDR1 MDHEN and CDR2 SYDVKM. Unmatched junction bases numbered 13, after V lost 4 bases and J lost 10 bases. This CDR3 reads CASSSPGLVSQEQFF. CDR3 sequence (DNA): TGTGCCAGCAGTTCCCCCGGACTAGTTTCACAGGAGCAGTTCTTC.

In this sample, this clonotype turned up many times. V gene TRBV3-1 combines with J gene TRBJ2-1; no clear D. Between the trimmed V and J ends, which lost 4 bases and 5 bases, there was a span of 3 bases. Germline loops: CDR1 LGHDT, CDR2 YNNKEL (reference sequence). The CDR3 runs 11 residues. CDR3 sequence: CASSRNNEQFF. The CDR3 DNA follows: TGTGCCAGCAGCCGAAACAATGAGCAGTTCTTC.

The chain links TRBV12-3 or TRBV12-4 to TRBJ2-1; 8 nucleotides align to TRBD1. After removal of 5 bases from V and 4 bases from J, the junction contained 4 bases not matched to a gene. The CDR3 spans 14 residues. The CDR3 DNA follows: TGTGCCAGCAGTGTTAGGGACAGGTACAATGAGCAGTTCTTC. Protein: CASSVRDRYNEQFF.

Notes on this clonotype: Germline is not matched at one junction end, which may reflect a read error. The gene calls are TRBV7-9 and TRBJ2-1; D gene unclear. Germline assignment: CDR1 SEHNR and CDR2 FQNEAQ (reference sequence). The CDR3 is made up of 11 amino acids. In nucleotides, the CDR3 is TGTTCCAGCAGCCCCGGACCTGAGCAGTTCTTC. This codes for CSSSPGPEQFF.

This rearrangement joins TRBV19 to TRBJ1-2; D is ambiguous. With 6 bases removed from V and 4 bases from J, the gap between germline ends came to 15 bases. Germline CDR1 is LNHDA and CDR2 is SQIVND (reference sequence). The CDR3 contains 14 residues. The chain's CDR3 is CASSKALRGYGYTF. The DNA of the CDR3 is TGTGCCAGTAGCAAGGCGTTGCGAGGCTATGGCTACACCTTC.

This clonotype has just a few counts. V gene TRBV6-6 combines with J gene TRBJ1-2; D is perhaps TRBD1 (5 bases). In germline, CDR1 is MNHNY, CDR2 SVGAGI (reference sequence). The length of the CDR3 is 12 residues. V lost 11 bases to trimming and J lost 6 bases, with 16 bases between them. The DNA of the CDR3 is TGTGCCGGGGGGAATTGGGCGGATGGCTACACCTTC. Protein: CAGGNWADGYTF.

This clonotype has only a few counts. V and J are TRBV5-6 and TRBJ2-5; D possibly corresponds to TRBD1 (6 bases). The tail of the sequence fits TRBJ2-7 better, so the J call may be wrong. This CDR3 comprises 12 residues. From germline, CDR1 is SGHDT and CDR2 YYEEEE. The CDR3 DNA sequence: TGTGCCAGCAGCGAAGGACAGTACGAGCAGTACTTC. This gives the protein CASSEGQYEQYF.

A few counts support this clonotype. The chain has TRBV20-1 and TRBJ2-5; D not resolved. With 5 bases removed from V and 2 bases from J, the gap between germline ends came to 15 bases. CDR3 length: 14 amino acids. Germline V gene sequence: CDR1 DFQATT, CDR2 SNEGSKA (reference sequence). The CDR3: CSALDSAGQETQYF. DNA for the CDR3: TGCAGTGCTCTTGACTCAGCTGGGCAAGAGACCCAGTACTTC.

This chain connects TRBV7-8 to TRBJ1-6; a possible D gene is TRBD1 (5 bases). The germline V gene has CDR1 SGHVS and CDR2 FQNEAQ. Trimming cost V 5 bases and J 7 bases, with 21 bases left between them. CDR3 length: 17 amino acids. CDR3 nucleotides: TGTGCCAGCAGCAACCCCGGGACTACTAATACAAATTCACCCCTCCACTTT. It specifies CASSNPGTTNTNSPLHF.

Points on this clonotype: One end of the junction fails to match germline, which may point to a read error. The rearrangement joins TRBV7-7 to TRBJ2-1, with D possibly matching TRBD1 (6 bases). The germline V gene encodes CDR1 SSHAT and CDR2 FNYEAQ (reference sequence). This CDR3 region has 13 residues. Here the CDR3 reads CASSFTRGNEQFF. The CDR3 DNA is TGTGCTAGCAGTTTTACAAGGGGGAATGAGCAGTTCTTC.

The chain couples TRBV6-6 to TRBJ1-2, with D maybe TRBD1 (6 bases). The CDR3 covers 14 residues. Germline CDR1 is MNHNY and CDR2 is SVGAGI (reference sequence). The V end was cut by 5 bases, the J end by 3 bases, with 13 bases between. CDR3: CASSTTGLDYGYTF. CDR3 nucleotides: TGTGCCAGCAGTACGACAGGTTTAGACTATGGCTACACCTTC.